Sequencing of this T cell receptor (beta chain) was carried out in a study of graft-versus-host responses after intestinal transplantation. Study at large: Each recipient received a multivisceral, liver-intestinal, or isolated intestinal graft.

Overall study results and limits: Investigators detected GvH clones in recipient marrow, with some emerging earlier in ileum or blood. Allografts carried high graft-versus-host to host-versus-graft clonal ratios in patients having graft-donor T cell macrochimerism.

Worth noting for this clone: Its antigen remains unidentified.

Libraries were prepared by immunoSEQ multiplex PCR; TCRdb keeps only in-frame clonotypes and omits some of them. The sample records tens of thousands of clones, 90% being singletons. V was pared by 5 bases and J by 5 bases, with 15 bases between. Germline V CDR1 and CDR2: PRHDT, FYEKMQ (reference sequence). The CDR3 covers 15 residues. This material consisted of unstimulated CD8+ T cells sorted from spleen or lymph node cells, taken before transplant. The rearrangement joins TRBV13 to TRBJ2-2; D possibly corresponds to TRBD1 (6 bases). This sequence originates from a human donor who was the organ donor for an intestinal transplant. CDR3 sequence: CASSLTRTGTGELFF. CDR3 coding DNA: TGTGCCAGCAGCCTAACCCGAACAGGGACCGGGGAGCTGTTTTTT. The entire variable domain, with the rest obtained from reference TRBV13 and TRBJ2-2, is as follows: AAGVIQSPRHLIKEKRETATLKCYPIPRHDTVYWYQQGPGQDPQFLISFYEKMQSDKGSIPDRFSAQQFSDYHSELNMSSLELGDSALYFCASSLTRTGTGELFFGEGSRLTVL.